A selection of T cell receptor beta chains follows, all from one sample in a study of cytomegalovirus exposure and HLA in healthy donors. Using immunoSEQ multiplex PCR, the repertoire was profiled, and TCRdb retains in-frame clones only, with some absent. Of about 180,000 clones listed, approximately 80% are singletons. The material sequenced was PBMCs. These receptors were taken from a man younger than 35 in good health and CMV-seronegative. CDR3s include the opening cysteine and the closing phenylalanine or tryptophan. Each record gives: J gene, V gene, CDR3 protein.

J gene: TRBJ1-5
V gene: TRBV4-1
CDR3 protein: CASSQASGDQPQHF

J gene: TRBJ1-2
V gene: TRBV12-5
CDR3 protein: CASGYWGDGYTF

J gene: TRBJ2-7
V gene: TRBV28
CDR3 protein: CASRQDSYEQYF

J gene: TRBJ2-1
V gene: TRBV19
CDR3 protein: CASSIEDGSYNEQFF

J gene: TRBJ1-2
V gene: TRBV9
CDR3 protein: CASSARGEGPGSRYTF

J gene: TRBJ2-7
V gene: TRBV19
CDR3 protein: CASSYGTVSYEQYF

J gene: TRBJ1-1
V gene: TRBV14
CDR3 protein: CASSQSAGGGTEAFF

J gene: TRBJ2-7
V gene: TRBV10-3
CDR3 protein: CAIRDSTGNYEQYF

J gene: TRBJ1-4
V gene: TRBV10-3
CDR3 protein: CAISDTANNEKLFF

J gene: TRBJ1-5
V gene: TRBV19
CDR3 protein: CASSITGTRSNQPQHF

J gene: TRBJ2-1
V gene: TRBV7-6
CDR3 protein: CASSSDLLNEQFF

J gene: TRBJ2-4
V gene: TRBV27
CDR3 protein: CASSRGTVENIQYF

J gene: TRBJ2-3
V gene: TRBV18
CDR3 protein: CASSQTQGTGTDTQYF

J gene: TRBJ2-7
V gene: TRBV9
CDR3 protein: CASSAPGAHEQYF

J gene: TRBJ2-5
V gene: TRBV7-9
CDR3 protein: CSSSFQVQETQYF

J gene: TRBJ2-7
V gene: TRBV28
CDR3 protein: CASSFSASGDEQYF